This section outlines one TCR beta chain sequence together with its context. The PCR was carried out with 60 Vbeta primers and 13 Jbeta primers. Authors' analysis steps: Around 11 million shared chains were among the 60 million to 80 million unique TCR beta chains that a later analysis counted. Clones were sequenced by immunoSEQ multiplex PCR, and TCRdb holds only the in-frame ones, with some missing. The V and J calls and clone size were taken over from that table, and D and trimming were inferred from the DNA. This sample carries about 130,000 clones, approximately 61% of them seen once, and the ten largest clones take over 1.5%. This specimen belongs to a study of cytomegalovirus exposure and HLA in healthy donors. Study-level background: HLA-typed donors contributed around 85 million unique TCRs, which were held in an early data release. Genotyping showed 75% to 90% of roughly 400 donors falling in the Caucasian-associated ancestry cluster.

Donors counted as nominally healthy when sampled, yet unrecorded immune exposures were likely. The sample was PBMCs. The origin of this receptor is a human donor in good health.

The CDR3 protein is CASSPGQGLTDTQYF. The CDR3, as DNA: TGTGCCAGCAGCCCGGGACAGGGACTCACAGATACGCAGTATTTT. The chain links TRBV7-2 to TRBJ2-3, with 9 nucleotides matching TRBD1. CDR3 length: 15 amino acids. Trimming cost V 5 bases and J 2 bases; bases outside gene matches: 5. Germline CDR1 is SGHTA and CDR2 is FQGNSA.